This T cell receptor beta chain comes out of a study of blood T cell repertoires in COVID-19. Study overall: Samples taken during acute and convalescent COVID-19 were collected in the United States, Italy and Spain. The cDNA or gDNA used as material had been derived from T cells, B-cell-depleted T cells, or PBMCs.

V lost 2 bases and J 8 bases, leaving 13 bases between the germline ends. There are 14 residues in the CDR3. Germline CDR1 reads KGHSH; CDR2 reads LQKENI. As processed by the authors: Researchers report that nucleated cell counts were estimated from reference gene primer amplification. TCRdb keeps only in-frame clones here, not all; method: immunoSEQ multiplex PCR. The DNA was the basis for D and trimming; V, J and clone size are from that table. The sample lists tens of thousands of clones; roughly 88% were seen once. Sequenced material: peripheral blood. The source is a man aged 50 or older with active COVID-19. The chain recombines TRBV18 with TRBJ1-3; a possible D gene is TRBD1 (6 bases). The chain's CDR3 is CASSPNRQADTIYF. CDR3 nucleotides: TGTGCCAGCTCACCAAATAGACAGGCGGACACCATATATTTT.